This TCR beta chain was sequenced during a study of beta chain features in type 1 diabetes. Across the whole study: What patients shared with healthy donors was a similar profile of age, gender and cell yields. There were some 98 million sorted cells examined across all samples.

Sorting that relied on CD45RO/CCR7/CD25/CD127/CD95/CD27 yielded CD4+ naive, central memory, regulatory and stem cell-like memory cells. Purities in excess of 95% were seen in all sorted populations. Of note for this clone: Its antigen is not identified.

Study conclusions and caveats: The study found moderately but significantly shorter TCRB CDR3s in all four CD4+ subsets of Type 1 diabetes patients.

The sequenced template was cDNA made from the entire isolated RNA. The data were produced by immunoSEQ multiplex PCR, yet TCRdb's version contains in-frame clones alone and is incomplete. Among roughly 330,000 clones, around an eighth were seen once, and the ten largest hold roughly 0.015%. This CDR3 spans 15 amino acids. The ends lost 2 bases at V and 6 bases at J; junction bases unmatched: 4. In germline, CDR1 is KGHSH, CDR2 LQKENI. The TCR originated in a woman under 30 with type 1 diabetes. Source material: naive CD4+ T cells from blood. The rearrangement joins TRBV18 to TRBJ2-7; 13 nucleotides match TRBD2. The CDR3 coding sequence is TGTGCCAGCTCACCAGGACTAGCGGGAGTCTCCGAGCAGTACTTC. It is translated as CASSPGLAGVSEQYF.